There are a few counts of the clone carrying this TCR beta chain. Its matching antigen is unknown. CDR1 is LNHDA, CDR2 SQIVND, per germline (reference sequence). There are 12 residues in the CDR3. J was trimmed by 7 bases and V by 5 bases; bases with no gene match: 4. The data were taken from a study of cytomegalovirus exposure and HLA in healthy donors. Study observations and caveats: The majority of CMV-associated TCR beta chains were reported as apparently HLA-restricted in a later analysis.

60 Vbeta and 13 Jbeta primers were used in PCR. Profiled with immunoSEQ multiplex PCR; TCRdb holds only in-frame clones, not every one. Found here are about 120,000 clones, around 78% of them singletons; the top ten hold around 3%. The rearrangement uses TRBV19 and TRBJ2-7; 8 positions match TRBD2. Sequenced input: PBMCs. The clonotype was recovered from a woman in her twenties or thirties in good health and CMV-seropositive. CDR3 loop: CASSPRGGEQYF. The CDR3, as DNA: TGTGCCAGTAGTCCCCGGGGGGGGGAGCAGTACTTC. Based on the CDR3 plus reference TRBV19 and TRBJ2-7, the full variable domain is DGGITQSPKYLFRKEGQNVTLSCEQNLNHDAMYWYRQDPGQGLRLIYYSQIVNDFQKGDIAEGYSVSREKKESFPLTVTSAQKNPTAFYLCASSPRGGEQYFGPGTRLTVT.